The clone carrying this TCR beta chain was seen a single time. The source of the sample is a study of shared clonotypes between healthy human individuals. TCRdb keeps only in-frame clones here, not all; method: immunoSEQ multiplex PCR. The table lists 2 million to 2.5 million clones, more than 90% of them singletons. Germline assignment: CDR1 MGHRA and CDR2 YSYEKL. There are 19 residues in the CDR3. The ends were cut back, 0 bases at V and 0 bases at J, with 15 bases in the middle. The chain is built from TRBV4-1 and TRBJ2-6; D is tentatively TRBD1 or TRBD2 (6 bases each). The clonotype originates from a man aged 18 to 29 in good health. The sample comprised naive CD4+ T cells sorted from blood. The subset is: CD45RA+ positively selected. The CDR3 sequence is CASSQDPGAIVSGANVLTF. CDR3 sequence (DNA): TGCGCCAGCAGCCAAGATCCGGGGGCGATCGTCTCTGGGGCCAACGTCCTGACTTTC.